These 21 T cell receptor beta chains originate from one sample sequenced in a study of blood T cells in healthy people across ages. It was with a sample-barcoded 5' primer and a J-beta primer mix that a second PCR of roughly 7 to 12 cycles was run. TCRdb ran MiXCR on the 5' RACE reads and lists one entry per CDR3 protein. There are about 970,000 distinct CDR3 sequences in the sample; roughly half occur only once, and over 20% lies in the top ten. The material sequenced was blood. The receptors derive from an older woman in good health.

CDR3 loop: CASSARVGTDTQYF. The CDR3 nucleotides read TGTGCCAGCAGTGCTAGGGTGGGAACAGATACGCAGTATTTT. The chain combines TRBV6-1 with TRBJ2-3; D is ambiguous. The length of the CDR3 is 14 residues. Between the trimmed V and J ends, which lost 4 bases and 3 bases, there was a span of 11 bases. Germline V gene sequence: CDR1 MNHNS, CDR2 SASEGT.

V is TRBV18 and J is TRBJ2-7; D uncertain. V was pared by 6 bases and J by 6 bases, with 18 bases between. The CDR3 runs to 14 residues. Germline CDR1 and CDR2: KGHSH and LQKENI. CDR3: CASSPGINLGEQYF. The CDR3 nucleotides read TGTGCCAGCTCCCCGGGCATTAATCTTGGCGAGCAGTACTTC.

This clonotype was seen repeatedly, ten times or more. The J gene is TRBJ2-4, the V gene TRBV29-1, with no clear D. Germline values: CDR1 SQVTM, CDR2 ANQGSEA. This CDR3 has 13 amino acids. Trimming stripped 7 bases from V and 0 bases from J, with 10 bases between. The CDR3 sequence: CSALGTAKNIQYF. CDR3 DNA: TGCAGCGCCCTGGGAACAGCCAAAAACATTCAGTACTTC.

The sample holds a few counts of this clonotype. The chain carries TRBV20-1 and TRBJ2-3; D gene unclear. Per germline, CDR1 DFQATT and CDR2 SNEGSKA (reference sequence). V gave up 5 bases and J gave up 0 bases, with 9 bases separating them. The CDR3 covers 13 residues. In nucleotides, the CDR3 is TGCAGTGCTCACACCGCGAGCACAGATACGCAGTATTTT. Protein: CSAHTASTDTQYF.

This clonotype was detected a few times. V usage is TRBV7-2 and J usage is TRBJ1-5; D ambiguous. Trimming pared 2 bases from V and 0 bases from J, leaving 2 bases between. Germline CDR1 and CDR2: SGHTA and FQGNSA. This CDR3 is 13 amino acids long. For the CDR3, the DNA is TGTGCCAGCAGCTTACATAGCAATCAGCCCCAGCATTTT. This encodes CASSLHSNQPQHF. Supplemented by reference TRBV7-2 and TRBJ1-5, the full variable domain reads GAGVSQSPSNKVTEKGKDVELRCDPISGHTALYWYRQSLGQGLEFLIYFQGNSAPDKSGLPSDRFSAERTGGSVSTLTIQRTQQEDSAVYLCASSLHSNQPQHFGDGTRLSIL.

Written as DNA, the CDR3 is TGTGCCAGCACCCCCGGGGGATTGAGCACAGATACGCAGTATTTT. Amino acid sequence: CASTPGGLSTDTQYF. This chain connects TRBV28 to TRBJ2-3; tentative D call: TRBD2 (6 bases). Germline CDR1 MDHEN, CDR2 SYDVKM. This CDR3 spans 15 amino acids. V was shortened by 7 bases and J by 0 bases, with 14 bases between the two germline ends.

The rearrangement uses TRBV6-5 and TRBJ2-1, with 8 bases aligning to TRBD2. The V gene's germline CDR1 is MNHEY and CDR2 SVGAGI. J lost 6 bases, V lost 7 bases, and 8 bases had no gene match. The CDR3 is 14 residues long. The CDR3 is CASTESGSINEQFF. Here the CDR3 DNA reads TGTGCCAGCACCGAAAGCGGGAGTATCAATGAGCAGTTCTTC.

V is TRBV20-1 and J is TRBJ2-7; 7 positions match TRBD2. This CDR3 region has 15 residues. V shed 6 bases and J 0 bases; nucleotides not matched to a gene: 11. CDR1 and CDR2 from the germline V gene are DFQATT and SNEGSKA (reference sequence). The CDR3 DNA reads as TGCAGTGCCGCCCCCGGGCGGGAGAACTCCTACGAGCAGTACTTC. Translated: CSAAPGRENSYEQYF.

The chain couples TRBV20-1 to TRBJ2-1; weak D call: TRBD2 (6 bases). The CDR3 is 14 residues long. Germline values: CDR1 DFQATT, CDR2 SNEGSKA (reference sequence). The CDR3 nucleotides read TGCAGCCGAGGAGGGTCCTTAGATAACAATGAGCAGTTCTTC. It is translated as CSRGGSLDNNEQFF.

A few counts support this clonotype. This chain connects TRBV4-1 to TRBJ2-6, with D perhaps TRBD2 (5 bases). V lost 3 bases, J lost 0 bases, and 18 bases lay in between. This CDR3 is 19 amino acids long. Germline CDR1 and CDR2: MGHRA and YSYEKL. CDR3 DNA sequence: TGCGCCAGCAGCCAGGTTCTTACCGGACTGGGCTCTGGGGCCAACGTCCTGACTTTC. Amino acids: CASSQVLTGLGSGANVLTF.

The chain recombines TRBV29-1 with TRBJ2-3, with a weak D call TRBD1 (8 bases). Germline V gene sequence: CDR1 SQVTM, CDR2 ANQGSEA. There are 14 residues in the CDR3. Trimming removed 5 bases at V and 4 bases at J, with 16 bases between. The CDR3 sequence is CSVSGTGPADTQYF. DNA of the CDR3: TGCAGCGTTAGCGGGACAGGACCCGCAGATACGCAGTATTTT.

The V and J genes are TRBV3-1 and TRBJ2-3, with D perhaps TRBD2 (6 bases). CDR1 and CDR2 from the germline V gene are LGHDT and YNNKEL (reference sequence). V lost 5 bases and J 2 bases, leaving 17 bases between the germline ends. The CDR3 is 16 amino acids. For the CDR3, the DNA is TGTGCCAGCAGCTTCAGAACGGGAGAATACACAGATACGCAGTATTTT. Its translation: CASSFRTGEYTDTQYF.

The rearrangement links TRBV2 to TRBJ2-3, with 7 bases that match TRBD2. The V gene's germline CDR1 is SNHLY and CDR2 FYNNEI. V dropped 3 bases and J dropped 2; count of bases not matched to a gene: 17. The CDR3 is made up of 19 amino acids. The CDR3: CASSDWRGAGEPNTDTQYF. The CDR3 DNA reads as TGTGCCAGCAGTGATTGGCGTGGCGCGGGAGAGCCAAACACAGATACGCAGTATTTT.

The chain uses TRBV6-5 and TRBJ2-7, with 9 bases that match TRBD1. The CDR3 has 15 residues. Looked up from germline, CDR1 is MNHEY and CDR2 is SVGAGI. V was clipped by 0 bases and J by 1 base; unmatched bases: 1. CDR3 in DNA: TGTGCCAGCAGTTACTCGGACAGGGGATCCTACGAGCAGTACTTC. Protein sequence: CASSYSDRGSYEQYF.

The V and J genes are TRBV11-2 and TRBJ2-3, with D tentatively TRBD2 (6 bases). Trimming took off 3 bases at V and 5 bases at J, with 12 bases between the two ends. The germline CDR1 and CDR2 sequences are SGHAT and FQNNGV. The CDR3 runs to 14 residues. The CDR3 loop reads CASSFRDFVDTQYF. CDR3 bases: TGTGCCAGCAGCTTTCGGGACTTCGTAGATACGCAGTATTTT.

Many counts were recorded for this clonotype. V usage is TRBV2 and J usage is TRBJ2-1, with 9 bases lining up with TRBD2. Germline values: CDR1 SNHLY, CDR2 FYNNEI. This CDR3 has 14 amino acids. J gave up 8 bases and V 5 bases, and 7 bases lay outside the gene matches. DNA of the CDR3: TGTGCCAGCAGTTGGCTAGCGGGACGGGATGAGCAGTTCTTC. Translation gives CASSWLAGRDEQFF.

This rearrangement joins TRBV4-2 to TRBJ1-4; TRBD1 matches at 8 bases. CDR3 length: 19 amino acids. Germline CDR1 and CDR2: LGHNA and YNFKEQ. Trimming removed 0 bases from V and 7 bases from J; junction bases left unmatched: 16. CDR3 coding DNA: TGTGCCAGCAGCCAAGATTGGGACCTCCAGGGGGCGCCGGGTGAAAAACTGTTTTTT. This codes for CASSQDWDLQGAPGEKLFF.

CDR3 bases: TGTGCCAGCAGTTTTAAAGGGGGTTTTGGGAACATTCAGTACTTC. It translates to CASSFKGGFGNIQYF. This chain connects TRBV12-3 or TRBV12-4 to TRBJ2-4; TRBD1 is a possible D gene (6 bases). The V gene lost 3 bases and the J gene lost 7 bases, with 16 bases spanning the gap. This CDR3 is built from 15 residues.

To note about this clonotype: One end of the junction fails to match germline, which may point to a read error. The V call is TRBV7-9, the J call TRBJ1-6; D gene unclear. Germline CDR1 reads SEHNR; CDR2 reads FQNEAQ (reference sequence). The CDR3 has 11 residues. DNA for the CDR3: TGTGCCAGCTCGGGTAATTCACCCCCCCACTTT. Protein product: CASSGNSPPHF.

This chain uses TRBV12-3 or TRBV12-4 with TRBJ1-5; no clear D gene. Trimming left V 6 bases short and J 0 bases short, with 12 bases between. This CDR3 contains 15 residues. The CDR3 is CASRIGGYSNQPQHF. The DNA for the CDR3 is TGTGCCAGCAGAATCGGCGGTTATAGCAATCAGCCCCAGCATTTT.

The chain links TRBV20-1 to TRBJ1-1; D is unclear. Trimming removed 3 bases at V and 3 bases at J, with 5 bases between. Germline V gene lookup returns CDR1 DFQATT and CDR2 SNEGSKA (reference sequence). The CDR3 runs to 11 residues. The CDR3: CSASRYTEAFF. CDR3 coding DNA: TGCAGTGCTAGTAGGTACACTGAAGCTTTCTTT.